One TCR beta chain is described in this entry. Its antigen is currently unknown. V lost 3 bases to trimming and J lost 7 bases, with 10 bases between them. The CDR3 contains 13 residues. The germline CDR1 and CDR2 sequences are SEHNR and FQNEAQ (reference sequence). The sample is drawn from a study of T cell responses to AZD1222 COVID-19 vaccine. Data came from immunoSEQ multiplex PCR; TCRdb stores just in-frame clones and leaves some out. The sample yields roughly 80,000 clones, around 90% seen once. The study, taken as a whole, reports: Just a handful of AZD1222 recipients tested seropositive at baseline.

This TCR was recovered from an adult in good health. The specimen comprised peripheral blood, sampled on day 0 of MenACWY control vaccination. The rearrangement joins TRBV7-9 to TRBJ1-5; D unclear. CDR3 loop: CASSFLGGQPQHF. In DNA form, the CDR3 reads TGTGCCAGCAGCTTCCTGGGCGGCCAGCCCCAGCATTTT.